Given below is one TCR beta chain in context. The antigen remains unidentified. A much larger clonotype is one base distant, so this may be a read error. The CDR3 contains 14 residues. This sample stems from a study of T-cell reconstitution after alpha-beta-depleted transplantation in children. Study findings and constraints: About two months after transplant, alpha-beta T cells reportedly came from several hundred expanded graft clones.

Library preparation (for TCRbeta) was performed with unique molecular identifiers. TCRdb reanalysed the PCR reads using MiXCR and keeps one entry per CDR3 protein. The sample carries roughly 790,000 distinct CDR3 sequences, 16% recorded once. This TCR came from a male patient between 5 and 17 years old who had a stem cell transplant for acute lymphoblastic leukemia, so the T cells may come from the graft donor. The sample was PBMCs, mostly from graft donor cells, taken 360 days after TCRalphabeta/CD19-depleted stem cell transplant. The V and J genes are TRBV12-3 or TRBV12-4 and TRBJ2-5, with TRBD2 matching 8 bases. CDR3 amino acids: CASSPGTRQETQNF. Written as DNA, the CDR3 is TGTGCCAGCAGCCCGGGGACTAGGCAAGAGACCCAGAACTTC.